This entry features one T cell receptor (beta chain) sequence. Its antigen is currently not known. One base away there is no much larger clone; base qualities are not given. This specimen belongs to a study of blood T cell repertoires in COVID-19 (dated by TCRdb to about 2020). About the investigation overall: Samples covering the acute and convalescent phases of COVID-19 were provided by collaborators in the United States, Italy and Spain. The material from the prospective study consisted of cDNA or gDNA derived from T cells, B-cell-depleted T cells, or PBMCs. Subjects who had been exposed to COVID-19, were actively infected with it, or had recovered from it provided the deeply sampled blood TCRbeta repertoires that made up the dataset. The repertoires were made available in a free public database intended to serve as a resource for research on the immune response to SARS-CoV-2. The samples were drawn from the first 160 participants of the ongoing ImmuneRACE study and from more than 1,000 subjects provided by 6 global collaborators. Nearly every sample came with metadata listing a de-identified subject ID, COVID-19 status, age in years and sex. Where available, HLA class I and class II types were obtained from metadata supplied by the sample provider rather than from assay-based typing.

TCRbeta CDR3 regions were amplified from genomic DNA by means of the immunoSEQ Assay, a bias-controlled multiplex PCR. The authors processed their data as follows. The number of nucleated cells in each sample was estimated by amplification of reference gene primers within the assay. Sequence reads were collapsed and filtered to measure the absolute abundance of every unique TCRbeta CDR3 rearrangement. For each sample, productive Simpson clonality was calculated as the square root of Simpson's diversity index across productive rearrangements. TCRdb obtained this table from immuneACCESS and retained in-frame rearrangements with V and J assigned. These tables miss some clones; where compared with another copy, unresolved V genes account for less than half of the shortfall, and the remainder is unexplained. V, J and clone size are those of that table, while D and trimming were read from the DNA. For this sample the table gives under 300,000 clones, of which 81% were detected only once. Around 2.9% of the sample goes to the ten largest clones.

Collaborating institutions collected whole blood in K2EDTA tubes following their own protocols. For TCRbeta analysis, collaborator samples were shipped as frozen whole blood, as isolated PBMCs, or as DNA extracted from either sample type. Based on the germline V gene, the CDR1 and CDR2 sequences are SGHTA and FQGNSA. V is pruned by 3 bases and J by 7 bases, leaving 15 bases of the junction without a gene match. Spanning cysteine to phenylalanine, the CDR3 consists of 18 amino acids. The retained sequence is limited to the CDR3, 54 bases, with the frame set at the first base. What the work shows at the level of the full study, not this receptor alone: How much clinical and demographic metadata was included differed by source and by participant, and the metadata was provided uncurated.

The sequence was obtained from a woman aged 55-69 years with active or convalescent COVID-19. Specimen: peripheral blood. The sequence links TRBV7-2 to TRBJ2-2; TRBD1 matches 9 bases in the middle. The DNA sequence is TGTGCCAGCAGCTTCCTCCCCCCGGGACAGGGAAATGGCGGGGAGCTGTTTTTT. It translates to CASSFLPPGQGNGGELFF.